This T cell receptor beta chain was found in a study of T cell responses to AZD1222 COVID-19 vaccine. The CDR3 loop spans 13 amino acids. Germline CDR1 and CDR2: LNHNV and YYDKDF (reference sequence). The ends were cut back, 6 bases at V and 6 bases at J, with 15 bases in the middle. Profiled with immunoSEQ multiplex PCR; TCRdb holds only in-frame clones, not every one. The repertoire holds 100,000 to 130,000 clones, with over 80% as singletons. Worth noting for this clone: Its antigen is undetermined.

The study's findings and limits: At 160-218 and 743-854, vaccine-associated CD4 TCRs were dominant, and they spanned spike. Unmutated variant regions reportedly attract nearly half of all spike-specific TCRs. AZD1222 recipients seropositive at baseline numbered only five to seven.

The receptor was derived from an adult who received the AZD1222 COVID-19 vaccine. Material: peripheral blood, obtained 28 days after the second AZD1222 dose. The J gene is TRBJ2-7, the V gene TRBV15; maybe TRBD1 (7 bases). The CDR3 nucleotides are TGTGCCACCAGGGGACAGCGGGCCGGCGAGCAGTACTTC. This sequence encodes CATRGQRAGEQYF.